This TCR beta chain comes out of a study of control samples from healthy donors and cancer patients. The repertoire was sequenced with immunoSEQ multiplex PCR; TCRdb's copy has only in-frame clones and lacks some. The sample contains 120,000 to 150,000 clones, roughly nine tenths of which appear only once. There are 18 residues in the CDR3. V lost 4 bases and J lost 5, with 24 bases in between. From germline, CDR1 is MGHDK and CDR2 SYGVNS. Sequenced sample: blood. The rearrangement links TRBV25-1 to TRBJ2-1; D might be TRBD1 (7 bases). The source is a man aged 30 to 45 in good health. The CDR3 nucleotides read TGTGCCAGCAGTGGCGGGACAGAAAAGTTTCCCTGGGACAATGAGCAGTTCTTC. It is translated as CASSGGTEKFPWDNEQFF.